Below are 27 T cell receptor beta chains sequenced from a single sample in a study of T cell responses to AZD1222 COVID-19 vaccine. Profiling relied on immunoSEQ multiplex PCR, and the TCRdb table lists in-frame clones only, not all of them. The repertoire has 150,000 to 200,000 clones, 80% to 90% of them found once; the top ten carry about 6.9%. The source material was peripheral blood, sampled on day 0 of AZD1222 vaccination. These receptor sequences come from an adult in good health.

The J gene is TRBJ1-4, the V gene TRBV7-2; D perhaps matches TRBD1 (6 bases). The ends were cut back, 8 bases at V and 8 bases at J, with 15 bases in the middle. CDR3 length equals 13 residues. CDR1 SGHTA and CDR2 FQGNSA come from the germline V gene. CDR3 sequence (DNA): TGTGCCAGCCGGGGGCAGGGAGGGGAAAAACTGTTTTTT. Amino acid sequence: CASRGQGGEKLFF.

The rearrangement uses TRBV14 and TRBJ1-6, with unresolved D. The germline V gene encodes CDR1 SGHDN and CDR2 FVKESK. This CDR3 has 17 residues. Deletions cut 1 base from V and 3 bases from J, with 13 bases between. The CDR3: CASSQAPQSYYNSPLHF. The CDR3 coding sequence is TGTGCCAGCAGCCAAGCCCCACAGAGTTACTATAATTCACCCCTCCACTTT.

The chain carries TRBV5-6 and TRBJ2-1; D not certain. CDR3 size: 13 residues. V shed 1 base and J shed 7 bases, with 9 bases lying between them. The germline CDR1 and CDR2 sequences are SGHDT and YYEEEE. The CDR3 coding sequence is TGTGCCAGCAGCTTGAGCCACCCAAATGAGCAGTTCTTC. Amino acids: CASSLSHPNEQFF.

The gene calls are TRBV27 and TRBJ2-2; TRBD2 might be the D (6 bases). Germline loops: CDR1 MNHEY, CDR2 SMNVEV (reference sequence). CDR3 length: 16 amino acids. V dropped 0 bases and J dropped 4 bases, with 12 bases sitting between them. The CDR3 region has the DNA TGTGCCAGCAGTTTATCGACTAGTGGGGGCACCGGGGAGCTGTTTTTT. It is translated as CASSLSTSGGTGELFF.

The genes are TRBV2 and TRBJ1-2, with D unresolved. This CDR3 comprises 12 residues. V was pared by 5 bases and J by 8 bases, with 12 bases between. Germline CDR1 SNHLY, CDR2 FYNNEI. The CDR3 sequence is CASSSVPMGYTF. The DNA for the CDR3 is TGTGCCAGCAGTTCAGTACCTATGGGCTACACCTTC.

The chain couples TRBV6-2 or TRBV6-3 to TRBJ2-2; a possible D gene is TRBD1 (5 bases). The germline CDR1 and CDR2 sequences are MNHEY and SVGEGT. The V end was cut by 2 bases, the J end by 1 base, with 8 bases between. The CDR3 sequence is 15 residues long. The chain's CDR3 is CASSYPDRNTGELFF. The CDR3 nucleotides read TGTGCCAGCAGTTACCCCGACAGGAACACCGGGGAGCTGTTTTTT.

The chain links TRBV5-6 to TRBJ1-1, with D possibly TRBD1 on 6 matching bases. With 4 bases removed from V and 0 bases from J, the gap between germline ends came to 16 bases. This CDR3 region has 16 residues. Germline V CDR1 and CDR2: SGHDT, YYEEEE. The CDR3 DNA follows: TGTGCCAGCAGCCCGTTATCACAGGGTCTGAACACTGAAGCTTTCTTT. Encoded protein: CASSPLSQGLNTEAFF.

The chain employs TRBV3-1 (or the pseudogene TRBV3-2) and TRBJ1-3, with 7 bases matching TRBD1. CDR1 and CDR2 (germline): LGHDT, YNNKEL (reference sequence). The V segment lost 4 bases and the J segment 0 bases; nucleotides outside the gene matches: 9. The CDR3 is 17 amino acids. The CDR3 coding sequence is TGTGCCAGCAGCCCACCTAGGGGGACAGCCTCTGGAAACACCATATATTTT. It translates to CASSPPRGTASGNTIYF.

The J gene is TRBJ1-1, the V gene TRBV6-5; D gene unclear. This CDR3 spans 15 amino acids. Deletions cut 2 bases from V and 10 bases from J, with 20 bases between. Germline V lookup: CDR1 MNHEY, CDR2 SVGAGI. As DNA, the CDR3 is TGTGCCAGCAGTTACGGCAGCGGTGGATTCGGTGGAGCTTTCTTT. Protein sequence: CASSYGSGGFGGAFF.

The chain employs TRBV11-2 and TRBJ2-7; perhaps TRBD2 as D (6 bases). This CDR3 comprises 16 residues. V was shortened by 4 bases and J by 4 bases, with 20 bases between the two germline ends. The germline gives CDR1 SGHAT, CDR2 FQNNGV. The CDR3 sequence is CASSSKVGTPLYEQYV. The CDR3 DNA follows: TGTGCCAGCAGCTCAAAGGTCGGGACTCCACTTTACGAGCAGTACGTC.

V gene TRBV27 combines with J gene TRBJ1-5; D not resolved. The germline V and J ends were trimmed by 5 bases and 0 bases, with 23 bases remaining between them. Germline V lookup: CDR1 MNHEY, CDR2 SMNVEV (reference sequence). The CDR3 runs to 19 residues. CDR3 nucleotides: TGTGCCAGCAGTCCACGACCCTTAGGACGGAGTTATAGCAATCAGCCCCAGCATTTT. The encoded protein is CASSPRPLGRSYSNQPQHF.

The V and J genes are TRBV5-1 and TRBJ1-1; no firm D call. The germline V gene encodes CDR1 SGHRS and CDR2 YFSETQ. CDR3 length: 13 amino acids. The V and J ends lost 4 bases and 4 bases respectively, with 11 bases between them. The chain's CDR3 is CASSHARSTEAFF. CDR3 nucleotides: TGCGCCAGCAGCCACGCTCGGAGCACTGAAGCTTTCTTT.

As regards this clone: The junction differs from germline at one of its ends, possibly a read error. The rearrangement links TRBV5-6 to TRBJ2-1; 9 bases match TRBD2. CDR3 length: 14 amino acids. The germline CDR1 and CDR2 sequences are SGHDT and YYEEEE. DNA of the CDR3: TGTGCCAGCACCTTGGGACTAGCCACCAATGAGCAGTTCTTC. Protein product: CASTLGLATNEQFF.

The chain has TRBV5-6 and TRBJ1-4; D gene unclear. CDR1 is SGHDT, CDR2 YYEEEE, per germline. V was trimmed by 2 bases and J by 7 bases, leaving 3 bases between them. CDR3 length: 11 amino acids. DNA of the CDR3: TGTGCCAGCAGCTTCGGTGAAAAACTGTTTTTT. Amino acids: CASSFGEKLFF.

This chain uses TRBV5-1 with TRBJ1-5, with TRBD1 matching over 9 bases. Germline values: CDR1 SGHRS, CDR2 YFSETQ. The junction had 7 bases not matched to a gene; V was cut back by 0 bases and J by 6 bases. This CDR3 contains 16 residues. CDR3 DNA: TGCGCCAGCAGCTTGGGTGAACAGGGGGCGAGTCAGCCCCAGCATTTT. It specifies CASSLGEQGASQPQHF.

The gene calls are TRBV14 and TRBJ1-2; 12 bases match TRBD1. J lost 8 bases, V lost 1 base, and 5 bases had no gene match. In germline, CDR1 is SGHDN, CDR2 FVKESK. The CDR3 contains 15 residues. The CDR3 reads CASSQAGTGGIGYTF. In DNA form, the CDR3 reads TGTGCCAGCAGCCAAGCCGGGACAGGGGGCATCGGCTACACCTTC.

The chain carries TRBV27 and TRBJ1-4, with D unclear. From germline, CDR1 is MNHEY and CDR2 SMNVEV (reference sequence). Trimming removed 6 bases from V and 0 bases from J, with 11 bases in between. The CDR3 consists of 15 residues. The CDR3 DNA reads as TGTGCCAGCAGCTCGAGGCCGACAACTAATGAAAAACTGTTTTTT. It specifies CASSSRPTTNEKLFF. The entire variable domain, with the rest obtained from reference TRBV27 and TRBJ1-4, is as follows: EAQVTQNPRYLITVTGKKLTVTCSQNMNHEYMSWYRQDPGLGLRQIYYSMNVEVTDKGDVPEGYKVSRKEKRNFPLILESPSPNQTSLYFCASSSRPTTNEKLFFGSGTQLSVL.

The chain couples TRBV6-5 to TRBJ2-1, with 11 positions matching TRBD1. The CDR3 is 13 residues long. J lost 13 bases, V lost 5 bases, and 7 bases had no gene match. CDR1 is MNHEY and CDR2 is SVGAGI in the germline V gene. This CDR3 reads CASSPRTGGDQFF. CDR3 DNA sequence: TGTGCCAGCAGTCCCCGGACAGGGGGCGATCAGTTCTTC.

The chain uses TRBV20-1 and TRBJ1-1; no firm D call. Germline assignment: CDR1 DFQATT and CDR2 SNEGSKA (reference sequence). The CDR3 is 11 amino acids. This chain's CDR3 is CNSAVGTEAFF. The CDR3 DNA sequence: TGCAACTCGGCAGTGGGCACTGAAGCTTTCTTT.

This clone was detected only once. This chain links TRBV6-2 or TRBV6-3 with TRBJ1-2, with TRBD1 matching 8 bases. This CDR3 has 13 amino acids. The V gene's germline CDR1 is MNHEY and CDR2 SVGEGT. The ends lost 5 bases at V and 6 bases at J; junction bases unmatched: 5. CDR3 amino acids: CASSDRGTDGYTF. As DNA, the CDR3 is TGTGCCAGCAGTGACAGGGGTACGGATGGCTACACCTTC.

The V gene is TRBV6-5, the J gene TRBJ1-6; tentatively, D is TRBD1 (5 bases). The CDR3 length is 16 residues. The V gene's germline CDR1 is MNHEY and CDR2 SVGAGI. V lost 4 bases to trimming and J lost 5 bases, with 15 bases between them. The CDR3 region has the DNA TGTGCCAGCAGTTTCCGGGGCTCTTTCGATAATTCACCCCTCCACTTT. Its protein product is CASSFRGSFDNSPLHF.

This chain joins TRBV4-1 and TRBJ2-7; TRBD2 matches at 10 bases. The CDR3 is made up of 15 amino acids. V was clipped by 1 base and J by 4 bases; unmatched bases: 4. Germline V gives CDR1 MGHRA, CDR2 YSYEKL. CDR3 region: CASSQVSGGAYEQYF. The DNA of the CDR3 is TGCGCCAGCAGCCAAGTGAGCGGGGGGGCTTACGAGCAGTACTTC.

Points on this clone: A junction boundary mismatches the germline segment, possibly from a read error. CDR3 sequence reads: CASSEGGQVEFSSRF. The CDR3 nucleotides are TGTGCCAGCAGTGAAGGGGGACAGGTGGAGTTTTCGTCCCGCTTC. The V and J genes are TRBV6-1 and TRBJ2-7; 8 positions match TRBD1. The CDR3 extends over 15 amino acids. Germline loops: CDR1 MNHNS, CDR2 SASEGT.

For the CDR3, the DNA is TGTGCCAGCTCACCTCGCAATCAGCCCCAGCATTTT. Protein sequence: CASSPRNQPQHF. The V and J genes are TRBV18 and TRBJ1-5; D gene unclear. Germline CDR1 reads KGHSH; CDR2 reads LQKENI. V lost 3 bases and J 2 bases, leaving 2 bases between the germline ends. CDR3 size: 12 residues.

This clone turned up a few times. The chain employs TRBV27 and TRBJ1-2, with D unclear. CDR3 length: 14 amino acids. V lost 0 bases and J 0 bases, leaving 5 bases between the germline ends. Germline loops: CDR1 MNHEY, CDR2 SMNVEV (reference sequence). CDR3 sequence: CASSLSRANYGYTF. The CDR3 DNA is TGTGCCAGCAGTTTATCGCGGGCTAACTATGGCTACACCTTC.

The chain joins TRBV7-9 to TRBJ1-5; TRBD1 is a possible D gene (6 bases). This CDR3 region has 15 residues. Germline V gene data show CDR1 as SEHNR and CDR2 as FQNEAQ (reference sequence). Trimming took off 2 bases at V and 3 bases at J, with 11 bases between the two ends. CDR3 amino acids: CASSLSTGINQPQHF. The CDR3 nucleotides are TGTGCCAGCAGCTTATCTACAGGGATCAATCAGCCCCAGCATTTT.

V and J are TRBV28 and TRBJ2-1; 9 bases agree with TRBD2. Per the germline V gene, CDR1 is MDHEN and CDR2 is SYDVKM. CDR3 length: 15 residues. Trimming removed 3 bases from V and 8 bases from J; junction bases left unmatched: 8. As DNA, the CDR3 is TGTGCCAGCAGTTTTTGGCGGGGGGGCTTGGATGAGCAGTTCTTC. Translated: CASSFWRGGLDEQFF.